Shown below are 29 T cell receptor beta chains from a single sample sequenced in a study of blood T cell repertoires in COVID-19. Sequencing was performed with immunoSEQ multiplex PCR; in TCRdb, only in-frame clones are kept and a portion is missing. This sample has approximately 160,000 clones, with under 85% found just once. Sequenced sample: peripheral blood. These receptors came from a man aged 55-75 years who had recovered from COVID-19.

V usage is TRBV19 and J usage is TRBJ1-5, with 7 bases fitting TRBD1. V shed 2 bases, J shed 5 bases, and the junction held 3 bases outside the gene matches. The CDR3 has 14 amino acids. Germline assignment: CDR1 LNHDA and CDR2 SQIVND (reference sequence). CDR3 coding DNA: TGTGCCAGTAGTATACAGGGGGAGCATCAGCCCCAGCATTTT. Its protein is CASSIQGEHQPQHF.

In its sample, this clone was seen a few times. This CDR3 reads CASSSFNGRGETQYF. The CDR3 region has the DNA TGTGCCAGCAGCTCTTTCAATGGTAGGGGAGAGACCCAGTACTTC. The J gene is TRBJ2-5, the V gene TRBV5-5; a weak D match, TRBD1 (5 bases). Trimming shortened V by 3 bases and J by 4 bases, and 16 bases separated the two germline ends. Looked up from germline, CDR1 is SGHKS and CDR2 is YYEKEE (reference sequence). The CDR3 spans 15 residues.

This chain connects TRBV6-6 to TRBJ2-1; TRBD1 agrees at 8 bases. The V gene's germline CDR1 is MNHNY and CDR2 SVGAGI (reference sequence). Trimming at V came to 5 bases and at J to 10 bases, leaving 10 bases not matched to a gene. This CDR3 is 14 amino acids long. In nucleotides, the CDR3 is TGTGCCAGCAGTGCGGGACAGGCTATGGCAGAGCAGTTCTTC. It codes for CASSAGQAMAEQFF.

The V and J genes are TRBV7-9 and TRBJ2-7; 7 bases map to TRBD1. The CDR3 extends over 13 amino acids. The germline CDR1 and CDR2 sequences are SEHNR and FQNEAQ (reference sequence). The V and J ends lost 5 bases and 9 bases, in that order; junction bases with no gene match: 10. CDR3 amino acids: CASSNSGTDLQYF. DNA for the CDR3: TGTGCCAGCAGCAATTCCGGGACAGACTTGCAGTACTTC.

The gene calls are TRBV21-1 and TRBJ2-2; the table's D call TRBD1 went unverified against the DNA. TRBV21-1 is labeled a pseudogene. The CDR3 is made up of 17 amino acids. The CDR3 spells CASREIPRDRENGELFF. CDR3 coding DNA: TGTGCCAGCAGGGAGATTCCCCGGGACAGGGAAAACGGGGAGCTGTTTTTT.

The V gene is TRBV29-1, the J gene TRBJ2-3, with 11 bases identical to TRBD1. Germline V gives CDR1 SQVTM, CDR2 ANQGSEA. The CDR3 covers 14 residues. The V and J ends lost 8 bases and 4 bases, in that order; junction bases with no gene match: 8. The DNA for the CDR3 is TGCAGCACGATCGGGACAGGGGGGTCAGATACGCAGTATTTT. This gives the protein CSTIGTGGSDTQYF.

The rearrangement joins TRBV5-1 to TRBJ1-1; TRBD1 matches at 9 bases. The length of the CDR3 is 17 residues. CDR1 is SGHRS, CDR2 YFSETQ, per germline. Trimming took 4 bases from V and 4 from J; bases not matched to a gene: 14. The CDR3 DNA sequence: TGCGCCAGCAGCCTGGACGCGGGACAGGGCGGGCGCACTGAAGCTTTCTTT. Its translation is CASSLDAGQGGRTEAFF.

This rearrangement joins TRBV9 to TRBJ2-3; D possibly corresponds to TRBD1 (6 bases). Germline CDR1 is SGDLS and CDR2 is YYNGEE. Trimming removed 1 base at V and 5 bases at J, with 20 bases between. CDR3 size: 17 residues. The CDR3 region is CASSVSTRGQGRDTQYF. The CDR3 DNA sequence: TGTGCCAGCAGCGTAAGCACTAGAGGGCAGGGGAGAGATACGCAGTATTTT.

V usage is TRBV7-3 and J usage is TRBJ2-1, with D perhaps matching TRBD1 (5 bases). CDR1 and CDR2 (germline): SGHTA, FQGTGA. The CDR3 is made up of 11 amino acids. V was cut by 2 bases and J by 15 bases, with 11 bases left in between. CDR3 nucleotides: TGTGCCAGCAGCTTAGGGGCGGTTCGGTTCTTC. Its protein product is CASSLGAVRFF.

This sequence joins TRBV6-5 and TRBJ1-3, with TRBD1 identical over 8 bases. CDR1 MNHEY and CDR2 SVGAGI come from the germline V gene. CDR3 length equals 16 residues. Trimming took 2 bases from V and 4 from J; bases not matched to a gene: 7. This CDR3 is CASSYRGQEPGNTIYF. In DNA form, the CDR3 reads TGTGCCAGCAGTTACAGGGGACAGGAGCCGGGAAACACCATATATTTT.

The rearrangement uses TRBV19 and TRBJ1-2; D is ambiguous. CDR1 and CDR2 from the germline V gene are LNHDA and SQIVND (reference sequence). The CDR3 has 14 amino acids. V was clipped by 4 bases and J by 6 bases, with 15 bases between them. The CDR3 sequence: CASSTRTAGNGYTF. In DNA form, the CDR3 reads TGTGCCAGTAGTACTAGGACGGCGGGGAATGGCTACACCTTC.

The rearrangement links TRBV19 to TRBJ1-1, with TRBD1 as a possible D gene (5 bases). Germline CDR1 reads LNHDA; CDR2 reads SQIVND (reference sequence). Trimming shortened V by 3 bases and J by 1 base, and 9 bases separated the two germline ends. CDR3 length: 14 residues. This CDR3 is CASSMLGPNTEAFF. For the CDR3, the DNA is TGTGCCAGTAGTATGTTGGGGCCGAACACTGAAGCTTTCTTT.

V usage is TRBV6-5 and J usage is TRBJ2-5; 12 nucleotides agree with TRBD2. V trimming: 8 bases; J trimming: 4 bases; junction bases outside the gene matches: 8. The CDR3 covers 15 residues. The V gene's germline CDR1 is MNHEY and CDR2 SVGAGI. The CDR3 DNA follows: TGTGCCAGCGGGAAACTAGCGGGGGGCGCAGAGACCCAGTACTTC. This encodes CASGKLAGGAETQYF.

The chain links TRBV11-2 to TRBJ2-7; TRBD1 matches at 9 bases. The junction had 10 bases not matched to a gene; V was cut back by 5 bases and J by 2 bases. Germline lookup yields CDR1 SGHAT and CDR2 FQNNGV. This CDR3 contains 16 residues. This CDR3 reads CASSTRTGVIAYEQYF. The CDR3 DNA reads as TGTGCCAGCAGCACCCGGACAGGGGTTATCGCCTACGAGCAGTACTTC. Full variable domain (remainder filled in from reference TRBV11-2 and TRBJ2-7): EAGVAQSPRYKIIEKRQSVAFWCNPISGHATLYWYQQILGQGPKLLIQFQNNGVVDDSQLPKDRFSAERLKGVDSTLKIQPAKLEDSAVYLCASSTRTGVIAYEQYFGPGTRLTVT.

The CDR3 DNA follows: TGTGCCATCAGTGAGAGAGCTCGCAATGAGCAGTTCTTC. It specifies CAISERARNEQFF. The chain is built from TRBV10-3 and TRBJ2-1; unclear D gene. Germline CDR1 is ENHRY and CDR2 is SYGVKD. Trimming left V 2 bases short and J 6 bases short, with 8 bases between. This CDR3 region has 13 residues.

The chain recombines TRBV6-5 with TRBJ1-6; TRBD1 might be the D (6 bases). CDR1 and CDR2 from the germline V gene are MNHEY and SVGAGI. This CDR3 spans 15 amino acids. Trimming left V 6 bases short and J 5 bases short, with 14 bases between. The CDR3, as DNA: TGTGCCAGCAGAACTCAGGGGTTGGATAATTCACCCCTCCACTTT. Translation gives CASRTQGLDNSPLHF.

V is TRBV19 and J is TRBJ1-6; possibly TRBD1 for D (5 bases). Germline V lookup: CDR1 LNHDA, CDR2 SQIVND (reference sequence). CDR3 size: 15 residues. Trimming cost V 2 bases and J 7 bases, with 12 bases left between them. This CDR3 is CASSIQDTENSPLHF. Here the CDR3 DNA reads TGTGCCAGTAGTATACAGGACACAGAAAATTCACCCCTCCACTTT.

The CDR3 here is CASSFNSGGAFRGETQYF. The DNA for the CDR3 is TGTGCCAGCAGTTTCAATAGCGGGGGGGCCTTTAGGGGAGAGACCCAGTACTTC. This chain joins TRBV27 and TRBJ2-5, with 11 bases aligning to TRBD2. Germline-derived CDR1 and CDR2 are MNHEY and SMNVEV (reference sequence). CDR3 length: 18 amino acids. Trimming removed 3 bases from V and 4 bases from J; junction bases left unmatched: 13.

The chain is built from TRBV18 and TRBJ1-2, with D perhaps TRBD1 (5 bases). This CDR3 comprises 13 residues. V dropped 6 bases and J dropped 4 bases, with 12 bases sitting between them. CDR1 and CDR2 from the germline V gene are KGHSH and LQKENI. This CDR3 is CASSETVVYGYTF. The CDR3 coding sequence is TGTGCCAGCTCCGAGACAGTTGTCTATGGCTACACCTTC.

The V and J genes are TRBV7-3 and TRBJ2-3, with 10 bases that match TRBD2. The CDR3 is 15 residues long. The ends lost 7 bases at V and 5 bases at J; junction bases unmatched: 9. The germline CDR1 and CDR2 sequences are SGHTA and FQGTGA. CDR3 residues: CASTAGQRGGDTQYF. The CDR3 coding sequence is TGTGCCAGCACAGCAGGCCAGCGGGGGGGAGATACGCAGTATTTT.

V usage is TRBV4-3 and J usage is TRBJ1-1, with D maybe TRBD1 (6 bases). The CDR3 consists of 15 residues. Deletions cut 2 bases from V and 1 base from J, with 11 bases between. Germline loops: CDR1 LGHNA, CDR2 YSLEER. Here the CDR3 reads CASSQRGRGNTEAFF. The CDR3 DNA reads as TGCGCCAGCAGCCAAAGGGGCAGGGGGAACACTGAAGCTTTCTTT.

The V and J genes are TRBV5-8 and TRBJ2-3; 7 bases map to TRBD2. The V gene's germline CDR1 is SGHTS and CDR2 YDEGEE. V was clipped by 4 bases and J by 2 bases; unmatched bases: 7. CDR3 length: 15 residues. The CDR3 region is CASSRGDGDTDTQYF. The CDR3 bases are TGTGCCAGCAGCCGGGGGGACGGCGACACAGATACGCAGTATTTT.

This chain uses TRBV7-9 with TRBJ2-5, with TRBD2 matching over 9 bases. From germline, CDR1 is SEHNR and CDR2 FQNEAQ (reference sequence). After removal of 5 bases from V and 5 bases from J, the junction contained 18 bases not matched to a gene. The CDR3 spans 18 residues. CDR3 protein: CASSPSGGGDLSPETQYF. In DNA, the CDR3 is TGTGCCAGCAGCCCTAGCGGCGGGGGGGATCTCTCGCCGGAGACCCAGTACTTC.

The chain joins TRBV5-4 to TRBJ2-1, with 10 positions matching TRBD2. This CDR3 comprises 16 residues. Germline V gene lookup returns CDR1 SGHNT and CDR2 YYREEE (reference sequence). With 4 bases clipped from V and 8 bases from J, the junction kept 12 bases outside the gene matches. CDR3 nucleotides: TGTGCCAGCAGCCCCTGGAACAGCGGGGGGGCCGATGAGCAGTTCTTC. Protein sequence: CASSPWNSGGADEQFF.

The chain is built from TRBV19 and TRBJ2-7, with a tentative D call TRBD1 (6 bases). V lost 5 bases, J lost 6 bases, and 14 bases lay in between. The germline gives CDR1 LNHDA, CDR2 SQIVND (reference sequence). The CDR3 loop spans 13 amino acids. The CDR3 loop is CASSAYRVSEQYF. The CDR3 DNA is TGTGCCAGTAGTGCTTACAGGGTAAGCGAGCAGTACTTC.

The V and J genes are TRBV7-8 and TRBJ1-2, with D maybe TRBD1 (5 bases). Germline V gene lookup returns CDR1 SGHVS and CDR2 FQNEAQ. The CDR3 totals 14 residues. Trimming cost V 5 bases and J 7 bases, with 17 bases left between them. The CDR3 spells CASSPSQGLGGYTF. The CDR3 region has the DNA TGTGCCAGCAGCCCGAGTCAGGGCTTGGGTGGCTACACCTTC.

The V call is TRBV5-4, the J call TRBJ1-5, with D possibly matching TRBD1 (6 bases). The length of the CDR3 is 15 residues. CDR1 is SGHNT and CDR2 is YYREEE in the germline V gene (reference sequence). V was clipped by 0 bases and J by 4 bases, with 11 bases between them. The CDR3 DNA is TGTGCCAGCAGCTTGGATCCAGGGGTGAATCAGCCCCAGCATTTT. This encodes CASSLDPGVNQPQHF.

The J gene is TRBJ2-7, the V gene TRBV18, with 9 bases fitting TRBD1. The CDR3 runs to 15 residues. Per the germline V gene, CDR1 is KGHSH and CDR2 is LQKENI. The V and J ends lost 0 bases and 4 bases, in that order; junction bases with no gene match: 4. The CDR3 nucleotides are TGTGCCAGCTCACCACCGGACAGGGGCGGTTACGAGCAGTACTTC. Protein sequence: CASSPPDRGGYEQYF. The full variable domain, completed using reference TRBV18 and TRBJ2-7, is NAGVMQNPRHLVRRRGQEARLRCSPMKGHSHVYWYRQLPEEGLKFMVYLQKENIIDESGMPKERFSAEFPKEGPSILRIQQVVRGDSAAYFCASSPPDRGGYEQYFGPGTRLTVT.

The genes are TRBV9 and TRBJ1-1, with TRBD1 matching over 10 bases. Germline assignment: CDR1 SGDLS and CDR2 YYNGEE. J gave up 6 bases and V 4 bases, and 6 bases lay outside the gene matches. The CDR3 length is 14 residues. This CDR3 reads CASSQSGTGAEAFF. CDR3 coding DNA: TGTGCCAGCAGCCAATCCGGGACAGGGGCTGAAGCTTTCTTT.